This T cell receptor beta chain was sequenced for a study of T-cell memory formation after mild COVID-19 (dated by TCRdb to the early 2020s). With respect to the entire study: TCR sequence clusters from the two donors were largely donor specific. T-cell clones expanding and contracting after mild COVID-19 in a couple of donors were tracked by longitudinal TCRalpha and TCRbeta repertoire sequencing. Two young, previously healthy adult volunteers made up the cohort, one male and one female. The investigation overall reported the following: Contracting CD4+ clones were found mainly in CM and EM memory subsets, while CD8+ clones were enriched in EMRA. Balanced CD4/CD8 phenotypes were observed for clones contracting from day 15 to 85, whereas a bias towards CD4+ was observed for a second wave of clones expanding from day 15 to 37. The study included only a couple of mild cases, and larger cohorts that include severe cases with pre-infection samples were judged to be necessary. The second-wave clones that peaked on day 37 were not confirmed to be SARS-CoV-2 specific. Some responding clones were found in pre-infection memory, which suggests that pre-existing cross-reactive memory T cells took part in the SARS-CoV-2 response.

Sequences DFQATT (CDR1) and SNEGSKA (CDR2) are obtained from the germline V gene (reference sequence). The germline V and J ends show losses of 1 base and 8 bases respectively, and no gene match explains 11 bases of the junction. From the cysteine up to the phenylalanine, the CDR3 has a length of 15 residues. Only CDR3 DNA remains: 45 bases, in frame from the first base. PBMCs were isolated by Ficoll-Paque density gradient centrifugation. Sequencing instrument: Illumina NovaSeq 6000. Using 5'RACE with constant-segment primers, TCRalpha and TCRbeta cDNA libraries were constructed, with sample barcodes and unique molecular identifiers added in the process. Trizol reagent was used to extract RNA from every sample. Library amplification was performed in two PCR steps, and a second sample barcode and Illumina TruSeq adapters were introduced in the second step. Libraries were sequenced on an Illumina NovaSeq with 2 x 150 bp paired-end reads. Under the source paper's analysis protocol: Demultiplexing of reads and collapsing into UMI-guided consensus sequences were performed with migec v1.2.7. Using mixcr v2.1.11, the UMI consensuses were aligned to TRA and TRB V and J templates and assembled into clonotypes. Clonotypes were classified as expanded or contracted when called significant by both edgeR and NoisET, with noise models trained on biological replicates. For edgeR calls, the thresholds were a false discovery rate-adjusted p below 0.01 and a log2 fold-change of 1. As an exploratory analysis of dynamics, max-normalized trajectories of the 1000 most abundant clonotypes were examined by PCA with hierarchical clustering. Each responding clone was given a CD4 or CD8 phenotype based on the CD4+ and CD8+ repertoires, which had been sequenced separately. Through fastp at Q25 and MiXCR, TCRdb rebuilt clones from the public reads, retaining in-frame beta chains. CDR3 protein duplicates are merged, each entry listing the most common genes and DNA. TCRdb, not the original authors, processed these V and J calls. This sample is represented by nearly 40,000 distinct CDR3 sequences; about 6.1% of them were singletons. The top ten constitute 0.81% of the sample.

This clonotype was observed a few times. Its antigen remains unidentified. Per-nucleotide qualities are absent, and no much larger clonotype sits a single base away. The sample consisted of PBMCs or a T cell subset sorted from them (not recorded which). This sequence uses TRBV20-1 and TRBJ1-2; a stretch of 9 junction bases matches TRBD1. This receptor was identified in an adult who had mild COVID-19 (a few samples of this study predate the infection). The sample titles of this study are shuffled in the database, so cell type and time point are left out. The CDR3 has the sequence CSARGGGQGFQGYTF. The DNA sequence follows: TGCAGTGCTAGAGGTGGGGGACAGGGATTTCAAGGCTACACCTTC.